This T cell receptor (beta chain) was documented in a study of OX40 agonist ivuxolimab in advanced cancers. The study, taken as a whole, reports: Expanded clones belonging to CD8+ T cells outnumbered, on average, those of CD4+.

The CDR3 runs to 16 residues. The germline gives CDR1 SGHNT, CDR2 YENEEA. The junction had 2 bases not matched to a gene; V was cut back by 0 bases and J by 3 bases. A remark on this clone: Its antigen is currently unknown.

Some clones are missing from TCRdb's copy, which holds only in-frame ones; the method was immunoSEQ multiplex PCR. Of about 89,000 clones in the sample, roughly 84% were seen once. The sample consisted of CD4+ or CD8+ T cells sorted from blood, taken in a trial of the OX40 agonist ivuxolimab. The chain joins TRBV11-3 to TRBJ2-1; 10 nucleotides match TRBD1. The source is an adult with an advanced solid tumor such as melanoma, head and neck, liver or kidney cancer. For the CDR3, the DNA is TGTGCCAGCAGCTTAGAGGGGACAGGGGTCTACAATGAGCAGTTCTTC. Translated: CASSLEGTGVYNEQFF.